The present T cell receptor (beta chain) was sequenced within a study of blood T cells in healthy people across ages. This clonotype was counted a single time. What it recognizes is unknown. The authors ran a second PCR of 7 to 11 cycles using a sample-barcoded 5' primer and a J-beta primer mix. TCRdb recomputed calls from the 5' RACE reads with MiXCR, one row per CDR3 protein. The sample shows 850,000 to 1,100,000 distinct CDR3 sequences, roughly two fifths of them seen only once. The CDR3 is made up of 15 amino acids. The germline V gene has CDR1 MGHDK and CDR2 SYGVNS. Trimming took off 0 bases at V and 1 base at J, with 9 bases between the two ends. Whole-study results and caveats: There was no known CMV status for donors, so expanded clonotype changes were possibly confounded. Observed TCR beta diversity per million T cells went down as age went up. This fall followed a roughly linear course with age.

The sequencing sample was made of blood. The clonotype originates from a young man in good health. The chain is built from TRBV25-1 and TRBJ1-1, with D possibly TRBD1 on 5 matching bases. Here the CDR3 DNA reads TGTGCCAGCAGTGAATACGGGACGCCGAACACTGAAGCTTTCTTT. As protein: CASSEYGTPNTEAFF.